The rows below give T cell receptor beta chains drawn from one sample of a study of PD-L1 blockade in urothelial cancer. TCRdb's copy holds only in-frame clones and misses some; the assay was immunoSEQ multiplex PCR. Of 98,000 or so clones listed, around 87% are singletons. The sequencing used PBMCs, collected around atezolizumab (anti-PD-L1) treatment. Every receptor here comes from a man aged 60 to 75 with urothelial cancer. CDR3s include the opening cysteine and the closing phenylalanine or tryptophan. The D gene is left open where the match is weak.

length,D,V,J,CDR3
15,-,TRBV21-1,TRBJ1-1,CATPEGGTILAEAFF
15,-,TRBV7-2,TRBJ2-3,CASSLVPRITDTQYF
16,-,TRBV30,TRBJ2-3,CAFMTGQTFSTDTQYF
14,TRBD1,TRBV19,TRBJ1-3,CASKAGGLGNTIYF
16,-,TRBV18,TRBJ2-1,CASSPLTGQTFNEQFF
15,TRBD2,TRBV7-2,TRBJ2-3,CASTPGGSSGPWGYF
16,TRBD1,TRBV27,TRBJ2-7,CASSSSLTGFSYEQYF
16,-,TRBV11-1,TRBJ2-5,CASSSRDRPFLETQYF
17,-,TRBV19,TRBJ1-2,CASSIDASLQGDYGYTF
13,-,TRBV2,TRBJ2-2,CASSENWGGGLFF
13,TRBD1,TRBV28,TRBJ1-2,CASSLWGQYGYTF
17,-,TRBV11-2,TRBJ2-6,CASSYTVDISGANVLTF
18,TRBD1,TRBV30,TRBJ2-5,CAWSAALWDRGNQETQYF
13,-,TRBV2,TRBJ1-1,CASSEAKNTEAFF
17,TRBD2,TRBV5-4,TRBJ2-7,CASSLLGSGGGQYEQYF
15,TRBD1,TRBV11-1,TRBJ2-7,CASSPAGTGVYEQYF
14,-,TRBV4-3,TRBJ2-5,CASSQDQAQETQYF
14,-,TRBV5-4,TRBJ2-7,CASSSGQSSYEQYF
15,-,TRBV5-1,TRBJ1-4,CASSATGATNEKLFF
13,TRBD2,TRBV2,TRBJ2-1,CASSEETSLEQFF
16,TRBD2,TRBV7-2,TRBJ2-2,CASSLTVAGYTGELFF
18,TRBD2,TRBV4-2,TRBJ2-3,CASRGLWTGGEGTDTQYF
13,-,TRBV4-3,TRBJ2-7,CASSQARAYEQYF
16,TRBD2,TRBV19,TRBJ2-3,CASSSRDGRRADTQYF
18,TRBD1,TRBV4-2,TRBJ2-2,CASSQERQGAVGTGELFF
14,-,TRBV6-5,TRBJ1-5,CASSKQGRDQPQHF
13,-,TRBV2,TRBJ2-4,CASSEGRKDIQYF
16,TRBD2,TRBV7-8,TRBJ2-7,CASTEGGRGGTYEQYF
14,-,TRBV28,TRBJ1-5,CASLSVGSNQPQHF
14,-,TRBV5-1,TRBJ2-5,CASSLGAVQETQYF
15,TRBD1,TRBV4-2,TRBJ2-7,CASSQEGQVSGEQYF
13,-,TRBV11-3,TRBJ2-2,CASSSPRAGELFF
12,TRBD1,TRBV10-2,TRBJ2-1,CAKSGQYNEQFF
15,TRBD2,TRBV2,TRBJ2-2,CASSTPGGRTGELFF
14,-,TRBV2,TRBJ1-5,CASSVAGLNQAQHF
16,-,TRBV5-1,TRBJ1-5,CASSIYEGGMDQPQHF